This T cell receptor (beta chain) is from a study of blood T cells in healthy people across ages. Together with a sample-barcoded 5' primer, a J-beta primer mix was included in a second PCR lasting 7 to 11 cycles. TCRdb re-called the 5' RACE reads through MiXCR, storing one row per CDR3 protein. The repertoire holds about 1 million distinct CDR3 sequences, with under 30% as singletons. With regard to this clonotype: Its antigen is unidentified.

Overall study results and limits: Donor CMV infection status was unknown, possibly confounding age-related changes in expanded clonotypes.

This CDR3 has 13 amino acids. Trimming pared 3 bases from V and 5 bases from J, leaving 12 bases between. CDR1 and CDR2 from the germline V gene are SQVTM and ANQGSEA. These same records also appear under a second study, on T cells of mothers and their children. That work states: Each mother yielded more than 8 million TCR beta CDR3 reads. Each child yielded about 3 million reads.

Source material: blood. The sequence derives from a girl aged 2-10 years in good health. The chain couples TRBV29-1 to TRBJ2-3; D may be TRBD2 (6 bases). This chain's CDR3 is CSVETGEEDTQYF. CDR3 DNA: TGCAGCGTTGAGACGGGAGAGGAAGATACGCAGTATTTT.